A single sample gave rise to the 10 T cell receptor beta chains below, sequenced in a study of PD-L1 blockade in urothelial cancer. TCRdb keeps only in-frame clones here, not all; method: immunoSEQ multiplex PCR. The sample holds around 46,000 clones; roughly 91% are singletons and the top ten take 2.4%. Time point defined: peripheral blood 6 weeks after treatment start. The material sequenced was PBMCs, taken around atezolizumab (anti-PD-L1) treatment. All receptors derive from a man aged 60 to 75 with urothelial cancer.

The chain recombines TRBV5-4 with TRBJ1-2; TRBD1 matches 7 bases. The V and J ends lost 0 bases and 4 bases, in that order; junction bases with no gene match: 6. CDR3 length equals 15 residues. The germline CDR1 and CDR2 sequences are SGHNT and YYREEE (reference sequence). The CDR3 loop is CASSLEGAPSYGYTF. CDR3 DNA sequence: TGTGCCAGCAGCTTGGAGGGGGCGCCGAGCTATGGCTACACCTTC.

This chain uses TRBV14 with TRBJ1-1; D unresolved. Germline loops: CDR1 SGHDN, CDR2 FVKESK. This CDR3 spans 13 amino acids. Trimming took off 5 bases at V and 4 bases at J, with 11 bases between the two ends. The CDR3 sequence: CASSSDFRTEAFF. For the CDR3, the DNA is TGTGCCAGCAGCTCTGACTTTCGCACTGAAGCTTTCTTT.

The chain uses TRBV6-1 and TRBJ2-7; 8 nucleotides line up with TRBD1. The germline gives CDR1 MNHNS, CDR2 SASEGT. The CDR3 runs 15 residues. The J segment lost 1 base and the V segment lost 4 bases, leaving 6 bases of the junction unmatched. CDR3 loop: CASSVVTGESYEQYF. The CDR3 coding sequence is TGTGCCAGCAGTGTTGTGACAGGGGAATCCTACGAGCAGTACTTC.

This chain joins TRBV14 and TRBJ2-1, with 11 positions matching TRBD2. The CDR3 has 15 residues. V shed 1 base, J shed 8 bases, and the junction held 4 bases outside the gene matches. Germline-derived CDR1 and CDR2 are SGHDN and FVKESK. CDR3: CASSQGSGRAHEQFF. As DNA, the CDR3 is TGTGCCAGCAGCCAAGGTAGCGGGAGGGCCCATGAGCAGTTCTTC.

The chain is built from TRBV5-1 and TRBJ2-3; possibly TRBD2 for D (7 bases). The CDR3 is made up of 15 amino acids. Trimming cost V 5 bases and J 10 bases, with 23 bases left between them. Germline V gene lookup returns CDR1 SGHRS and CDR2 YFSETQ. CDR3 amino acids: CASRPEGGGPPAQYF. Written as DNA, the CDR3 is TGCGCCAGCAGACCGGAGGGCGGGGGCCCGCCGGCGCAGTATTTT.

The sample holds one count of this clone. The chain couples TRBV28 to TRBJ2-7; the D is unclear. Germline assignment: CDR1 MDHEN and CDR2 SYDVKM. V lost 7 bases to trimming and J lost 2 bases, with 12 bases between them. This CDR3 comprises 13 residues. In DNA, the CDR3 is TGTGCCAGCACAGGCTCACCCACCTACGAGCAGTACTTC. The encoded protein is CASTGSPTYEQYF.

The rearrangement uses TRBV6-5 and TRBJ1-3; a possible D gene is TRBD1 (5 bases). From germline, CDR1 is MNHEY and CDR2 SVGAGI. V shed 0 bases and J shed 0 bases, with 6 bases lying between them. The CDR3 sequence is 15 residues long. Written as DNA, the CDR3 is TGTGCCAGCAGTTACTCGACAGTCTCTGGAAACACCATATATTTT. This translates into CASSYSTVSGNTIYF.

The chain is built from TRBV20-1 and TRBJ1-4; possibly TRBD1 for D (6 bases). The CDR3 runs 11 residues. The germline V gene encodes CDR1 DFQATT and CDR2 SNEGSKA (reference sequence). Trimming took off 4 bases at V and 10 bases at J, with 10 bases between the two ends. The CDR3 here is CSATQQGKLFF. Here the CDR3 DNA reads TGCAGTGCTACCCAACAGGGAAAACTGTTTTTT.

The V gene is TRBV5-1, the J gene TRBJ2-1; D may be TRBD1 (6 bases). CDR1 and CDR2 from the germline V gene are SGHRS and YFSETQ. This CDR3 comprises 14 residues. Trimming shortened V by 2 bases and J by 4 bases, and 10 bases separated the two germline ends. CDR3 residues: CASSLGGFYNEQFF. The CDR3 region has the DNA TGCGCCAGCAGCTTAGGGGGATTTTACAATGAGCAGTTCTTC.

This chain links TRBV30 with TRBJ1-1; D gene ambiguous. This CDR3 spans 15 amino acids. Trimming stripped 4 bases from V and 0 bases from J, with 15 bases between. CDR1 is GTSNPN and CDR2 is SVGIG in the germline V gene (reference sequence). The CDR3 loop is CAWMRRLTMNTEAFF. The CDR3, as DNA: TGTGCCTGGATGAGGCGACTAACCATGAACACTGAAGCTTTCTTT.